This TCR beta chain is from a study of T cell repertoires in cytomegalovirus infection. Study-wide background: Public TCR beta signatures provided an indication of both CMV infection and a matching HLA type. The study's findings and limits: HLA-C-restricted CMV-specific TCR beta clonotypes prevailed in the ex vivo response. CMV carriers with the relevant HLA were identified by cumulative public TCR beta family frequency.

To note about this clonotype: Its antigen remains unidentified.

Each CDR3 protein is one row after TCRdb ran MiXCR on the reads. The sample shows 300,000 or so distinct CDR3 sequences, 20% to 30% of them seen only once. The germline CDR1 and CDR2 sequences are DFQATT and SNEGSKA (reference sequence). Germline trimming cut 6 bases from V and 1 base from J; bases unmatched to any gene: 5. CDR3 size: 14 residues. The source of this sequence is a human donor in good health (CMV status not recorded). Some clones in this sample may be carry-over from other donors' samples. Sequencing was carried out using PBMCs. The chain uses TRBV20-1 and TRBJ1-4; TRBD1 agrees at 7 bases. The CDR3, as DNA: TGCAGTGCACCTAGACAGGGAACTAATGAAAAACTGTTTTTT. Amino acids: CSAPRQGTNEKLFF.